A single TCR beta chain is shown here with its context. Time point in this sample: cycle 4 day 1 (C4D1), after five to seven weeks of nivolumab. All patients experienced relapse after autologous stem cell transplantation, and brentuximab vedotin exposure was variable. Produced via immunoSEQ multiplex PCR; TCRdb's table is partial and in-frame only. Among about 110,000 clones listed, roughly 90% were seen once. The sample comes from a study of PD-1 blockade in classical Hodgkin lymphoma. Trimming cost V 6 bases and J 2 bases, with 10 bases left between them. There are 13 residues in the CDR3. Germline V gene sequence: CDR1 MNHNS, CDR2 SASEGT.

The sequencing here drew on peripheral blood mononuclear cells (PBMCs), taken before the fourth cycle of nivolumab. The sequence was obtained from a human donor with classical Hodgkin lymphoma. The chain couples TRBV6-1 to TRBJ1-1, with D unclear. DNA of the CDR3: TGTGCCAGCAGCTTGGTGGAAAACACTGAAGCTTTCTTT. Its translation: CASSLVENTEAFF.